Reported below is one T cell receptor (beta chain). What it recognizes is unknown. The data originate from a study of metastatic and nonmetastatic thyroid tumors. Looking at the study overall: Peripheral blood and tumor or nodule samples from malignant and benign thyroid patients were compared.

None of the patients had undergone any treatment ahead of thyroid surgery. Germline CDR1 MNHNS, CDR2 SASEGT. The CDR3 has 15 amino acids. Trimming left V 0 bases short and J 0 bases short, with 9 bases between. In the original analysis: Built for papillary thyroid cancer, a distant-metastasis classifier drew on CDR3 differences across clinicopathological groups. MiXCR reprocessed the PCR reads for TCRdb. These V and J calls are TCRdb output, not the study's own analysis. Here the sample spans roughly 20,000 clones, about a quarter being singletons. Study-level points and caveats: TCR beta diversity was reportedly significantly higher in malignant thyroid tumors than benign nodules, in blood and tumor.

This sequence was found in a female donor with papillary thyroid cancer or a benign thyroid nodule (not recorded which). Some clones in this sample may be carry-over from other donors' samples. The sequenced material came from blood. The chain joins TRBV6-1 to TRBJ2-7; D might be TRBD1 (5 bases). The CDR3 is CASSEALDSSYEQYF. The CDR3 DNA reads as TGTGCCAGCAGTGAAGCGCTAGACAGCTCCTACGAGCAGTACTTC.